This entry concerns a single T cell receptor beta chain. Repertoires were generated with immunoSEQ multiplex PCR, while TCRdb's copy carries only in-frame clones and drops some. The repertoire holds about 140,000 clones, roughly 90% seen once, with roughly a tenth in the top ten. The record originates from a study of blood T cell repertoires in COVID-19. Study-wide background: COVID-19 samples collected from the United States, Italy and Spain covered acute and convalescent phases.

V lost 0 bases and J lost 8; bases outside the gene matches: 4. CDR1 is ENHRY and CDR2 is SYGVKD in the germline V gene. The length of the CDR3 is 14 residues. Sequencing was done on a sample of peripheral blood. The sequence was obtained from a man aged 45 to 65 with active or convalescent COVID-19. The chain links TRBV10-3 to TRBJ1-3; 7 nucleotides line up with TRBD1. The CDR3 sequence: CAISESGGRDTIYF. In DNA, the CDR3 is TGTGCCATCAGTGAGTCAGGGGGCAGGGACACCATATATTTT.